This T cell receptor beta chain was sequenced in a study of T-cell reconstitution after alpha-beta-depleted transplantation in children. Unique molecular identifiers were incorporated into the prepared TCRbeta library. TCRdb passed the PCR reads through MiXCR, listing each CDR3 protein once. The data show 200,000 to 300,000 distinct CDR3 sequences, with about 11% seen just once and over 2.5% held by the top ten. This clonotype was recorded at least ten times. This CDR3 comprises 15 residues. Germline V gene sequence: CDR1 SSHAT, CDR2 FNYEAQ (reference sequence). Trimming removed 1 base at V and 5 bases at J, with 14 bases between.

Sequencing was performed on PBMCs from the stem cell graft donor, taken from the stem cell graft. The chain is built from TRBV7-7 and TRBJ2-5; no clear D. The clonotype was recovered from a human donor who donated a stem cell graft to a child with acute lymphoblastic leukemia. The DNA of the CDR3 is TGTGCCAGCAGCTTAGAGCCCCACGCCGGGGAGACCCAGTACTTC. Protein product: CASSLEPHAGETQYF. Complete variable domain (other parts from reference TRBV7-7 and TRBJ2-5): GAGVSQSPRYKVTKRGQDVTLRCDPISSHATLYWYQQALGQGPEFLTYFNYEAQPDKSGLPSDRFSAERPEGSISTLTIQRTEQRDSAMYRCASSLEPHAGETQYFGPGTRLLVL.